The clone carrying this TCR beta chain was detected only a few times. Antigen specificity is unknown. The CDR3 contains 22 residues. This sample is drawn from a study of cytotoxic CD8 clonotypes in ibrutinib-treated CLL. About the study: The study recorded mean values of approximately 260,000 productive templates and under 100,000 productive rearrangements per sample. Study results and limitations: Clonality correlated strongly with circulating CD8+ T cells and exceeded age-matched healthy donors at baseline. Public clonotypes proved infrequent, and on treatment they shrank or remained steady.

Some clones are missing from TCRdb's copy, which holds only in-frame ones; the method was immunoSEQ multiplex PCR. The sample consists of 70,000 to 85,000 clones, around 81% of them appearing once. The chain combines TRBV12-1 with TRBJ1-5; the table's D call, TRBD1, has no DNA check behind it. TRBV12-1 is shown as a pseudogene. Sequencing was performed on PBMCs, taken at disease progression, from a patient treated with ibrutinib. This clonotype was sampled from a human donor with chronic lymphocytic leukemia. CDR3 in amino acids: CASSFEERGATGGQGRNQPQHF. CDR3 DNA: TGTGCCAGCAGCTTTGAAGAGAGGGGAGCCACAGGGGGTCAAGGGAGAAATCAGCCCCAGCATTTT.